This entry is about one TCR beta chain. Followed over time, Seattle patients had been enrolled while infection was active. The sample is drawn from a study of blood T cell repertoires in COVID-19. On the study more broadly: PBMCs, B-cell-depleted T cells, or T cells provided the cDNA or gDNA that made up the material.

TCRdb's copy holds only in-frame clones and misses some; the assay was immunoSEQ multiplex PCR. The repertoire holds 200,000 to 300,000 clones, with roughly 83% as singletons. The receptor's source is a woman of 80 years or more with COVID-19, enrolled during active disease. The sample was peripheral blood.

CDR3 region: CASSLVGDRGPVRYGYTF. Written as DNA, the CDR3 is TGTGCCAGCAGCTTAGTTGGGGACAGGGGGCCGGTACGCTATGGCTACACCTTC. The V call is TRBV7-9, the J call TRBJ1-2; 12 bases line up with TRBD1. CDR3 length equals 18 residues. Germline V lookup: CDR1 SEHNR, CDR2 FQNEAQ (reference sequence). V trimming: 1 base; J trimming: 4 bases; junction bases outside the gene matches: 10.